This T cell receptor beta chain was identified during a study of identical twins. Study results and caveats: Cross-sectional statistics, not tracking of the same donors, supported the conclusions.

MiXCR, run by TCRdb on the 5' RACE reads, gives a single entry per CDR3 protein. The table lists about 100,000 distinct CDR3 sequences, 5.9% of them singletons. There were only healthy Caucasians among the donors. The V gene lost 7 bases and the J gene lost 1 base, with 7 bases spanning the gap. This CDR3 has 12 residues. This clonotype showed up many times. The antigen is undetermined. This TCR derives from a woman aged 45 to 65 in good health. The sample taken for sequencing was memory T cells sorted from blood. The chain couples TRBV12-3 or TRBV12-4 to TRBJ1-1; D remains ambiguous. The CDR3: CASNLRNTEAFF. The CDR3 DNA sequence: TGTGCCAGCAATCTCAGGAACACTGAAGCTTTCTTT.